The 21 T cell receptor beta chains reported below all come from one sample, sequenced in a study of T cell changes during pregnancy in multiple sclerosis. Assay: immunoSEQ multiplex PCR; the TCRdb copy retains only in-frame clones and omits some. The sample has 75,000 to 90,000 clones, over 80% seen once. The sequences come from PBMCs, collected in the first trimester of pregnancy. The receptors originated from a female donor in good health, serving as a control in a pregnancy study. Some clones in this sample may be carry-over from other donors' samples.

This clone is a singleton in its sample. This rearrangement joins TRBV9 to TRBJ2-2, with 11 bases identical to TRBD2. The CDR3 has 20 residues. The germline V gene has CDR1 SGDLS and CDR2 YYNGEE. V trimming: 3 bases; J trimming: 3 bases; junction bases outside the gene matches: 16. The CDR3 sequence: CASSAPRGLAGGPDTGELFF. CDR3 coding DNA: TGTGCCAGCAGCGCCCCTAGAGGGCTAGCGGGGGGCCCGGACACCGGGGAGCTGTTTTTT.

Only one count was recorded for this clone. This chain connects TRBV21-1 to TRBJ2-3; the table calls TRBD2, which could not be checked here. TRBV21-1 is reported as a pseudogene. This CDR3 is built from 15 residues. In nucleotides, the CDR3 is TGTGCCAGCAGCAAACACCCGGGGTACACAGATACGCAGTATTTT. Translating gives CASSKHPGYTDTQYF.

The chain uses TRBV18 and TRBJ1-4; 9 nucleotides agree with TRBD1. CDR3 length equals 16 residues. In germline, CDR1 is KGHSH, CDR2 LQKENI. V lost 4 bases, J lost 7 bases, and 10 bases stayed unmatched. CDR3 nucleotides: TGTGCCAGCTCACTTGACCCCGGGACAGGGTTTGAAAAACTGTTTTTT. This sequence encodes CASSLDPGTGFEKLFF.

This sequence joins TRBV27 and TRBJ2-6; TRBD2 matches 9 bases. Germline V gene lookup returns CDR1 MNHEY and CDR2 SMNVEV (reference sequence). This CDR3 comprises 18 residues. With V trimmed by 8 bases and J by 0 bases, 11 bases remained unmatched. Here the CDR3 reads CASGLLAGLDSGANVLTF. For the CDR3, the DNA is TGTGCCAGCGGACTACTAGCGGGCCTAGACTCTGGGGCCAACGTCCTGACTTTC.

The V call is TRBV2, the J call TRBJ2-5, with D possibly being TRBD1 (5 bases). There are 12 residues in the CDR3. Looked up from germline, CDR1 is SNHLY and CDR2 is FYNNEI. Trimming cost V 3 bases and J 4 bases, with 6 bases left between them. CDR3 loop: CASSEQGETQYF. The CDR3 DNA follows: TGTGCCAGCAGTGAGCAGGGAGAGACCCAGTACTTC.

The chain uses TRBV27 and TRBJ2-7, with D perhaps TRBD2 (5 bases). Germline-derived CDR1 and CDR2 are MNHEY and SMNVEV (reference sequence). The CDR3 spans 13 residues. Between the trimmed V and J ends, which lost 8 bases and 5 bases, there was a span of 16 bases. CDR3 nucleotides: TGTGCCAGCGGTAGACCCGGGGTACACGAGCAGTACTTC. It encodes CASGRPGVHEQYF.

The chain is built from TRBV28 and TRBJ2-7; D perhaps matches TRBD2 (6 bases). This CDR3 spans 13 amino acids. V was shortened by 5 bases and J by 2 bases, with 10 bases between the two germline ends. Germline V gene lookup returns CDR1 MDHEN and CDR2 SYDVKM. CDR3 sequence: CASSKGLAYEQYF. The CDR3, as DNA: TGTGCCAGCAGTAAGGGACTCGCCTACGAGCAGTACTTC.

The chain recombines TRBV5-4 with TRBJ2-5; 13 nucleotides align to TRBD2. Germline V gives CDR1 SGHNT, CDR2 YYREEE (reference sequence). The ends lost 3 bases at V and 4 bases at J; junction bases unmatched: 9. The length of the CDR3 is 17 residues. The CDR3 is CASSSPGLAGIRETQYF. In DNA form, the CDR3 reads TGTGCCAGCAGCTCTCCGGGACTAGCGGGAATACGAGAGACCCAGTACTTC.

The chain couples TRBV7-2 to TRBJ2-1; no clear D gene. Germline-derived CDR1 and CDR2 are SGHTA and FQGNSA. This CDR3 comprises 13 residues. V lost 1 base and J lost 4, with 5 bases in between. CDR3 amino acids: CASSLGPYNEQFF. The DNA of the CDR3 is TGTGCCAGCAGCTTAGGTCCGTACAATGAGCAGTTCTTC.

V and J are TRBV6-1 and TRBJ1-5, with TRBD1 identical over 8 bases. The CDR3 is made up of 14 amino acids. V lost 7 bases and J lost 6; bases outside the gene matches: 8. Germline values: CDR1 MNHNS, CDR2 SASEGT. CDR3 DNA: TGTGCCAGCACTAGGACAGGGATGGGTCAGCCCCAGCATTTT. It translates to CASTRTGMGQPQHF.

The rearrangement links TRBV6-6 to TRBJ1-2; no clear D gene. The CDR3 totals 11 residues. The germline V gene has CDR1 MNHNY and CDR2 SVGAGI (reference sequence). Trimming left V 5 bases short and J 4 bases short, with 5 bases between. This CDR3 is CASSPFYGYTF. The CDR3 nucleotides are TGTGCCAGCAGTCCGTTCTATGGCTACACCTTC.

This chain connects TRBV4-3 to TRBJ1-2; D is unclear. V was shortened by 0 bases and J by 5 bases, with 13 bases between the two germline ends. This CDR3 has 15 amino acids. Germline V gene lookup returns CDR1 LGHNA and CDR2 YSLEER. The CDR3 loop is CASSQDFHSSYGYTF. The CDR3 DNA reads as TGCGCCAGCAGCCAAGATTTCCACAGCTCTTATGGCTACACCTTC.

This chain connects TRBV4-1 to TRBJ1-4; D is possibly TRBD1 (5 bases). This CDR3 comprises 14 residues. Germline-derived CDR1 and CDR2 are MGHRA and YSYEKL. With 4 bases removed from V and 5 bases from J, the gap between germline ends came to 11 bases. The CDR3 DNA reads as TGCGCCAGCAGCCGGGGCCCGATAAATGAAAAACTGTTTTTT. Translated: CASSRGPINEKLFF.

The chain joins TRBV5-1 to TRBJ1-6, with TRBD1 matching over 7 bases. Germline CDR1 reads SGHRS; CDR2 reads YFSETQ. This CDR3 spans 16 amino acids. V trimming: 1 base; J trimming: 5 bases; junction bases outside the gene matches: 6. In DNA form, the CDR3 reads TGCGCCAGCAGCTTGCGCCCCGGGACAGATAATTCACCCCTCCACTTT. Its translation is CASSLRPGTDNSPLHF.

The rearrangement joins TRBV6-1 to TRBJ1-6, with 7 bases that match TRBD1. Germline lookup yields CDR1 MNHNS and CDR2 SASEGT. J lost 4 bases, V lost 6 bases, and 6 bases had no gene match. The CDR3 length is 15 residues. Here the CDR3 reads CASRPGQLYNSPLHF. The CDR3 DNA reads TGTGCCAGCAGACCGGGACAGCTTTATAATTCACCCCTCCACTTT.

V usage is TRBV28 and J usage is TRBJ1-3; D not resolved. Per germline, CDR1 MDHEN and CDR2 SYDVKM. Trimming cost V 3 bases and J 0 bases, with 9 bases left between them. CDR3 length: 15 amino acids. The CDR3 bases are TGTGCCAGCAGTTTTGGGCCCTACTCTGGAAACACCATATATTTT. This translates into CASSFGPYSGNTIYF.

The chain's CDR3 is CASSLVPRFSPLHF. The CDR3 nucleotides read TGTGCCAGCAGCTTAGTCCCCAGGTTCTCACCCCTCCACTTT. The V and J genes are TRBV7-9 and TRBJ1-6; no definite D call. CDR1 and CDR2 (germline): SEHNR, FQNEAQ (reference sequence). The V and J ends lost 1 base and 10 bases respectively, with 11 bases between them. The CDR3 loop spans 14 amino acids.

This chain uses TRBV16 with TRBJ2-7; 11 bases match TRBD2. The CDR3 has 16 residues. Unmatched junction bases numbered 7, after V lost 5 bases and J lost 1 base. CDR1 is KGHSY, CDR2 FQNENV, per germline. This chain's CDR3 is CASSAIPSGGSYEQYF. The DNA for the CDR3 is TGTGCCAGCAGCGCGATACCTAGCGGGGGGTCCTACGAGCAGTACTTC.

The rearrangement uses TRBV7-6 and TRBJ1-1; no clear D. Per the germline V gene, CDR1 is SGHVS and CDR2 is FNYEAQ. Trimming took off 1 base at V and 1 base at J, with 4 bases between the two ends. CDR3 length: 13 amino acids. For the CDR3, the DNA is TGTGCCAGCAGCTTAGAACAGAACACTGAAGCTTTCTTT. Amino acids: CASSLEQNTEAFF.

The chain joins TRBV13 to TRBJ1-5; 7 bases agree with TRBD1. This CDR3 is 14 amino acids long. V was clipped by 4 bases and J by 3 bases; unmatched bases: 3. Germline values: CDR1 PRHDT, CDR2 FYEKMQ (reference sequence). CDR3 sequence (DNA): TGTGCCAGCAGCTCAGACAGGGACAATCAGCCCCAGCATTTT. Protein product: CASSSDRDNQPQHF.

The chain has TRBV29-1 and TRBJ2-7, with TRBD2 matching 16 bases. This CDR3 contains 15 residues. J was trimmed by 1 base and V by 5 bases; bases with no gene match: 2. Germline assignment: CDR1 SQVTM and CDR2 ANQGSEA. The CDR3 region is CSVPGLAGGSYEQYF. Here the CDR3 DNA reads TGCAGCGTTCCGGGACTAGCGGGGGGGTCCTACGAGCAGTACTTC.